This TCR beta chain was captured by sequencing in a study of blood T cell repertoires in COVID-19. In the study overall: The origin of the acute and convalescent COVID-19 samples was the United States, Italy and Spain.

Original analysis: Reference gene primer amplification gave nucleated cell count estimates. Using immunoSEQ multiplex PCR, the repertoire was profiled, and TCRdb retains in-frame clones only, with some absent. V and J calls and clone size come straight from that table; D and trimming were deduced from the DNA. The sample holds roughly 200,000 clones, around 85% seen once. The CDR3 consists of 16 residues. The germline V gene encodes CDR1 SGHNT and CDR2 YYREEE (reference sequence). Trimming shortened V by 0 bases and J by 0 bases, and 13 bases separated the two germline ends. A single count supports this clone.

The genes are TRBV5-4 and TRBJ2-7, with D maybe TRBD1 (7 bases). Sequenced input: peripheral blood. This clonotype originated in a person aged 65-85 years with COVID-19, enrolled during active disease. This chain's CDR3 is CASSLAAGGFSYEQYF. DNA for the CDR3: TGTGCCAGCAGCTTGGCCGCAGGGGGGTTCTCCTACGAGCAGTACTTC.